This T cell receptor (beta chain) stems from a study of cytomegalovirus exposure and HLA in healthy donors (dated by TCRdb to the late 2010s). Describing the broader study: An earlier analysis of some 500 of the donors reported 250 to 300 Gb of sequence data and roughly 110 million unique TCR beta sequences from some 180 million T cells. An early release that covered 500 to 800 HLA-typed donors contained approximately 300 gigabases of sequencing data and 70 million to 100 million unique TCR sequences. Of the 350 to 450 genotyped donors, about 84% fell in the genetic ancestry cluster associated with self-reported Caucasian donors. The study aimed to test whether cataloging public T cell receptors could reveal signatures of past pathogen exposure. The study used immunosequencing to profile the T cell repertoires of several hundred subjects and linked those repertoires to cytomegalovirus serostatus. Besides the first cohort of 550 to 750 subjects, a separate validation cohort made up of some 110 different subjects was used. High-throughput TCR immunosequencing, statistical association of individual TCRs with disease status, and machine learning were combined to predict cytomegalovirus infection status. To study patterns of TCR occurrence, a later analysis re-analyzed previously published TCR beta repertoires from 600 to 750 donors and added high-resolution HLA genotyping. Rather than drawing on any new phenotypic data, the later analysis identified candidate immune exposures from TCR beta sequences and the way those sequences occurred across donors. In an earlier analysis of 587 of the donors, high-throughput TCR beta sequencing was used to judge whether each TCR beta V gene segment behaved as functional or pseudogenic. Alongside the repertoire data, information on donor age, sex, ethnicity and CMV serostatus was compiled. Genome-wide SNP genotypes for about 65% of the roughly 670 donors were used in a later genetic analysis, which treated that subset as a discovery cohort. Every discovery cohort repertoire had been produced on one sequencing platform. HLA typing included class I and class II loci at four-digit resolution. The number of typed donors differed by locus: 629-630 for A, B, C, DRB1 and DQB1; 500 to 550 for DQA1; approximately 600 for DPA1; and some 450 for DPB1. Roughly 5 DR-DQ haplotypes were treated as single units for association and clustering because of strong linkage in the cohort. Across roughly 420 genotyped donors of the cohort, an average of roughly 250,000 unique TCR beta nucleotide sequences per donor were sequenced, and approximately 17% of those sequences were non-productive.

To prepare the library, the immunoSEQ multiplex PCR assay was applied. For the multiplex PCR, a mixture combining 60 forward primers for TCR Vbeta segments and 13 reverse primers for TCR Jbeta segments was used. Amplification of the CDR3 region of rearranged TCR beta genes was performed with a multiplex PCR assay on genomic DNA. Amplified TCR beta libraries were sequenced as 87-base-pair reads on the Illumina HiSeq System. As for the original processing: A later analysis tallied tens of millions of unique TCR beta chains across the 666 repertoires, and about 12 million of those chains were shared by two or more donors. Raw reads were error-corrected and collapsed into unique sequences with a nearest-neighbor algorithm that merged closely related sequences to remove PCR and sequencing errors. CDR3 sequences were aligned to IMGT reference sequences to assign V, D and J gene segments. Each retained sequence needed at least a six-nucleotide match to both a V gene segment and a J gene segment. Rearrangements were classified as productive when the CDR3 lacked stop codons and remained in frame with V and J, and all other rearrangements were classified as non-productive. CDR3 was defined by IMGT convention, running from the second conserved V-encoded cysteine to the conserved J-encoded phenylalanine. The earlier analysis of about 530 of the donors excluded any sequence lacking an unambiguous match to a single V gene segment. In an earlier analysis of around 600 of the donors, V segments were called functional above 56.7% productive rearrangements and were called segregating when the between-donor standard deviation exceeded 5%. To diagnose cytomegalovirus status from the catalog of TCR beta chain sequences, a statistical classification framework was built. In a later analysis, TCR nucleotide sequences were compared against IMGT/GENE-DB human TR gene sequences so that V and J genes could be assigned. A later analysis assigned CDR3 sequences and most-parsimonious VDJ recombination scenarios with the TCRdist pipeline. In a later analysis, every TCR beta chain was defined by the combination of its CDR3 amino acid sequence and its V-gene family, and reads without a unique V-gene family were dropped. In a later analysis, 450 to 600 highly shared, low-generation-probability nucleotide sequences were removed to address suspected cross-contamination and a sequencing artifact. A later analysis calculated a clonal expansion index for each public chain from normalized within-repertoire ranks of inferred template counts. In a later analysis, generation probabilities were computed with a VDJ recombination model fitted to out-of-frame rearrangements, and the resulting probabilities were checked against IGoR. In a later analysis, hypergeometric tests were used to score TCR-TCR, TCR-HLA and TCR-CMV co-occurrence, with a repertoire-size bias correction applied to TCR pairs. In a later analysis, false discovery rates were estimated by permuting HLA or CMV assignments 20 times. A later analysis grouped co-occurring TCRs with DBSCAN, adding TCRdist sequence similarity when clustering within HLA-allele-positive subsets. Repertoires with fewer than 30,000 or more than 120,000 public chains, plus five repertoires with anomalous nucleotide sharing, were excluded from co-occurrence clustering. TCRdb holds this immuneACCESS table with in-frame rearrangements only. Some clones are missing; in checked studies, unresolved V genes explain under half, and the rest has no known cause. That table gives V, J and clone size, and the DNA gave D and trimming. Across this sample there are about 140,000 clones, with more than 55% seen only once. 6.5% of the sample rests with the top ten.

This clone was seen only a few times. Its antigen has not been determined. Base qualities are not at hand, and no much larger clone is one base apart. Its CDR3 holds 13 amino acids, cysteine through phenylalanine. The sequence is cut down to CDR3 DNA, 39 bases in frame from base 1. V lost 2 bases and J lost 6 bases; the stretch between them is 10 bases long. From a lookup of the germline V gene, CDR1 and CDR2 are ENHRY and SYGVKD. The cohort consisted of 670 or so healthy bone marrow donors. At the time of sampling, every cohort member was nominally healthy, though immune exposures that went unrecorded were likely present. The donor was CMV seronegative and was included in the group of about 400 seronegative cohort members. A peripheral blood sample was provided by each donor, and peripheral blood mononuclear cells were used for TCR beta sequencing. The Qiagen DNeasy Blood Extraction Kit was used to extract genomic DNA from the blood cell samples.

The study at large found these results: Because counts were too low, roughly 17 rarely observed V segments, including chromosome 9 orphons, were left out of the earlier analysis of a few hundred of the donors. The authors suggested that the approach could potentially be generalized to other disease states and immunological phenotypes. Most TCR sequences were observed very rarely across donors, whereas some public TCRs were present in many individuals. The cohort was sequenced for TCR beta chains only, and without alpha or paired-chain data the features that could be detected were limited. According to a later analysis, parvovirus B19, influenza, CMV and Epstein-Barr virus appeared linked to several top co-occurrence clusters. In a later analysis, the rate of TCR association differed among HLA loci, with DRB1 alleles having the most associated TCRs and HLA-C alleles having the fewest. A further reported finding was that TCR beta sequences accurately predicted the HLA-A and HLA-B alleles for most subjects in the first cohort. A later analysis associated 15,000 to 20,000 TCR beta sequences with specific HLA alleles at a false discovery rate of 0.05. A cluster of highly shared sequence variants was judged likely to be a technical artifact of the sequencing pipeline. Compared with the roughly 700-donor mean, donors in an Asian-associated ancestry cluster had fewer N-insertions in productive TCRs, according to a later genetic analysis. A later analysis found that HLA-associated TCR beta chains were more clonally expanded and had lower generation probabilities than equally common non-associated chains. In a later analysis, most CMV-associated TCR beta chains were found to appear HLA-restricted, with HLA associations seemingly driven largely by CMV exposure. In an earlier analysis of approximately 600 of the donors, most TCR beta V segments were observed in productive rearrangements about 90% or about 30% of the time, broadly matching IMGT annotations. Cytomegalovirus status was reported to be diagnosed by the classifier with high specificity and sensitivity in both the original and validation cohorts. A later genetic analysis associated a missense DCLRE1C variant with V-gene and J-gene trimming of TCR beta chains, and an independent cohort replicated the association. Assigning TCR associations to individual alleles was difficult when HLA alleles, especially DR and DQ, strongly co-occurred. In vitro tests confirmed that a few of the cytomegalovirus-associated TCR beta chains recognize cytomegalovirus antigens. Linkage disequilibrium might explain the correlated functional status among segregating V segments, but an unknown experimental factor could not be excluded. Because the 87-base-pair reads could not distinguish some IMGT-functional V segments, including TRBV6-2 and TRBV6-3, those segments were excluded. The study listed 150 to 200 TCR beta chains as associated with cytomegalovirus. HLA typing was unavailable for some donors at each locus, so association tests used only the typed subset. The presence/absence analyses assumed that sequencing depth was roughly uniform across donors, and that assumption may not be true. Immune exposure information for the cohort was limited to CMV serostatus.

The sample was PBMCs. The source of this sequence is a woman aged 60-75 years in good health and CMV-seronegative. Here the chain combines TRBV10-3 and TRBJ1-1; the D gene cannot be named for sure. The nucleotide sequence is TGTGCCATCAGTGAGCTATTAACAGCTGAAGCTTTCTTT. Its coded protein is CAISELLTAEAFF.